The source of this T cell receptor beta chain is a study of T cell repertoires in cytomegalovirus infection. Study details: CMV infection and matching HLA type were both indicated by public TCR beta signatures. The study, taken as a whole, reports: Cumulated frequencies of public TCR beta families served to identify carriers of CMV plus the relevant HLA. Clonotype analysis showed dominance of the ex vivo response by HLA-C-restricted CMV-specific TCR beta clonotypes.

Each CDR3 protein gets one entry after TCRdb re-called the reads with MiXCR. Seen here are about 320,000 distinct CDR3 sequences, more than 8% observed once, and the top ten hold about 4.5%. On this clonotype: Its target is unknown.

The CDR3 runs to 12 residues. Trimming pared 3 bases from V and 6 bases from J, leaving 8 bases between. The receptor was isolated from a human donor in good health (CMV status not recorded). Some clones in this sample may be carry-over from other donors' samples. Sequenced: PBMCs. The chain employs TRBV12-3 or TRBV12-4 and TRBJ1-1, with a weak D call TRBD1 (5 bases). Written as DNA, the CDR3 is TGTGCCAGCAGTTTCGGGGACGCTGAAGCTTTCTTT. As protein: CASSFGDAEAFF.